Following are 7 T cell receptor beta chains from one sample sequenced in a study of blood T cell repertoires in COVID-19. TCRdb's table, derived via immunoSEQ multiplex PCR, lists solely in-frame clones and lacks some. The repertoire consists of 250,000 or so clones, with 70% to 90% occurring once and the leading ten covering 2% to 2.5%. The material sequenced was PBMCs or T cells enriched from blood (not recorded which). These receptors were taken from a woman in her 40s with acute COVID-19.

The gene calls are TRBV24-1 and TRBJ2-2; D unresolved. There are 13 residues in the CDR3. V lost 4 bases and J lost 4, with 6 bases in between. Germline-derived CDR1 and CDR2 are KGHDR and SFDVKD. The CDR3 DNA reads as TGTGCCACCAGTGACCCCGTCACCGGGGAGCTGTTTTTT. Translating gives CATSDPVTGELFF.

This clone was picked up one time. The rearrangement links TRBV14 to TRBJ2-7, with TRBD1 matching 9 bases. With 4 bases clipped from V and 4 bases from J, the junction kept 8 bases outside the gene matches. Germline assignment: CDR1 SGHDN and CDR2 FVKESK. The CDR3 spans 15 residues. The CDR3 spells CASSRAGTGIYEQYF. The CDR3 nucleotides read TGTGCCAGCAGCCGAGCCGGGACAGGGATTTACGAGCAGTACTTC.

This chain joins TRBV4-3 and TRBJ2-7, with 8 positions matching TRBD2. The junction had 5 bases not matched to a gene; V was cut back by 0 bases and J by 1 base. This CDR3 has 16 residues. CDR1 and CDR2 (germline): LGHNA, YSLEER. The CDR3 region is CASSQDELAASYEQYV. In nucleotides, the CDR3 is TGCGCCAGCAGCCAAGATGAACTAGCGGCATCCTACGAGCAGTACGTC.

This rearrangement joins TRBV29-1 to TRBJ1-5; D gene ambiguous. Per the germline V gene, CDR1 is SQVTM and CDR2 is ANQGSEA. This CDR3 region has 12 residues. V was pared by 4 bases and J by 2 bases, with 6 bases between. CDR3: CSVGDGNQPQHF. The DNA for the CDR3 is TGCAGCGTTGGAGACGGCAATCAGCCCCAGCATTTT.

This clone was counted at least ten times. The genes are TRBV24-1 and TRBJ2-1; 10 bases are a match to TRBD2. The CDR3 loop spans 16 amino acids. The germline V gene encodes CDR1 KGHDR and CDR2 SFDVKD. After removal of 3 bases from V and 2 bases from J, the junction contained 3 bases not matched to a gene. The CDR3 region has the DNA TGTGCCACCAGTGATGCTAGCGGGGGCACCTACAATGAGCAGTTCTTC. It translates to CATSDASGGTYNEQFF.

The chain combines TRBV7-2 with TRBJ1-5; tentative D call: TRBD1 (6 bases). Germline CDR1 reads SGHTA; CDR2 reads FQGNSA. Trimming took 1 base from V and 0 from J, leaving 10 bases between them. The CDR3 contains 16 residues. CDR3 loop: CASSLVPGDSNQPQHF. DNA for the CDR3: TGTGCCAGCAGCTTAGTACCAGGGGATAGCAATCAGCCCCAGCATTTT.

The CDR3 spells CASSAGAGINTGELFF. For the CDR3, the DNA is TGTGCCAGCAGCGCCGGAGCGGGCATAAACACCGGGGAGCTGTTTTTT. V gene TRBV9 combines with J gene TRBJ2-2, with D tentatively TRBD2 (6 bases). The CDR3 is 16 amino acids. V was clipped by 3 bases and J by 2 bases, with 14 bases between them. In germline, CDR1 is SGDLS, CDR2 YYNGEE. Using reference TRBV9 and TRBJ2-2 for the parts outside the CDR3, the full variable domain is DSGVTQTPKHLITATGQRVTLRCSPRSGDLSVYWYQQSLDQGLQFLIQYYNGEERAKGNILERFSAQQFPDLHSELNLSSLELGDSALYFCASSAGAGINTGELFFGEGSRLTVL.